This TCR beta chain emerged from a study of human T cells and chemical hapten exposure. In the study overall: The patients were mostly female; they had alopecia areata, totalis or universalis. General study results and limits: The formation of large CDR3 similarity clusters by expanded TCRs significantly exceeded that of controls.

The CDR3 runs to 14 residues. Trimming pared 1 base from V and 4 bases from J, leaving 11 bases between. CDR1 and CDR2 from the germline V gene are SNHLY and FYNNEI. Time point reported: patch test 2, 6 weeks after DPC sensitization. Indicated treatment: therapeutic diphenylcyclopropenone sensitization with weekly scalp DPC. To note about this clonotype: Antigen specificity is unknown.

The library tagged each cDNA molecule with unique molecular identifiers. One entry per CDR3 protein, called by TCRdb with MiXCR from the RACE reads. The data show hundreds of thousands of distinct CDR3 sequences, around 6% seen once. This chain joins TRBV2 and TRBJ2-7, with D possibly TRBD2 on 5 matching bases. The material was whole blood, obtained in connection with sensitization to the hapten diphenylcyclopropenone (DPC). The source of this sequence is a woman in her late teens or twenties with alopecia areata. Some clones in this sample may be carry-over from other donors' samples. The CDR3 nucleotides are TGTGCCAGCAGTGAAGAGCGGACGGGGTACGAGCAGTACTTC. This gives the protein CASSEERTGYEQYF.